This T cell receptor beta chain was identified in a study of OX40 agonist ivuxolimab in advanced cancers. Looking at the study overall: At doses from 0.01 to 10 mg/kg, patients were given intravenous ivuxolimab every 2 weeks.

The study's findings and limits: Expansion of clones was among the lowest in partial responders at 0.1-3.0 mg/kg. At 0.1 to 3.0 mg/kg, clonal expansion of CD4+ and CD8+ blood T cells had occurred by week 6. The mean number of expanded clones was higher in CD8+ T cells than in CD4+.

Germline V gene sequence: CDR1 SGHTA, CDR2 FQGNSA. V shed 2 bases, J shed 10 bases, and the junction held 7 bases outside the gene matches. The CDR3 is 15 amino acids. Concerning this clone itself: The antigen is unknown. This is likely a read error, given that the CDR3 carries no conserved phenylalanine or tryptophan at its end.

The data were produced by immunoSEQ multiplex PCR, yet TCRdb's version contains in-frame clones alone and is incomplete. The table includes about 76,000 clones, approximately 85% detected once. The source material was CD4+ or CD8+ T cells sorted from blood, sampled in a trial of the OX40 agonist ivuxolimab. The chain employs TRBV7-2 and TRBJ1-6; 8 bases map to TRBD1. The receptor was isolated from an adult with an advanced solid tumor such as melanoma, head and neck, liver or kidney cancer. The DNA of the CDR3 is TGTGCCAGCAGCTTAACGGTGACAGGGGTGTCACCCCTCCACTCT. Protein: CASSLTVTGVSPLHS.